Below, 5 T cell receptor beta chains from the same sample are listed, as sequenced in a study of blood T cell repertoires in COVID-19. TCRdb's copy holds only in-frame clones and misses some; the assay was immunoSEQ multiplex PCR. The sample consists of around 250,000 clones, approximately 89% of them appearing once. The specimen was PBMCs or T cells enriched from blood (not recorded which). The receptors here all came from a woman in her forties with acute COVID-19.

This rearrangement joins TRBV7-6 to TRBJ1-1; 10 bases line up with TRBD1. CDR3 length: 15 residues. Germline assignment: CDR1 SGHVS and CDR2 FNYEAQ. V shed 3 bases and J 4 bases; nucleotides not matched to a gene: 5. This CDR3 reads CASSFGTGEGTEAFF. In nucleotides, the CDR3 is TGTGCCAGCAGCTTTGGGACAGGGGAGGGCACTGAAGCTTTCTTT.

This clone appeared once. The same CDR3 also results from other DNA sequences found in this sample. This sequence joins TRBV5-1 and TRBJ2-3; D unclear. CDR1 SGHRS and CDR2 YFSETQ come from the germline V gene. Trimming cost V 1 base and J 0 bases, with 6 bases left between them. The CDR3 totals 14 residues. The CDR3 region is CASSLTPSTDTQYF. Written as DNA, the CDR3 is TGCGCCAGCAGCTTGACTCCTAGCACAGATACGCAGTATTTT.

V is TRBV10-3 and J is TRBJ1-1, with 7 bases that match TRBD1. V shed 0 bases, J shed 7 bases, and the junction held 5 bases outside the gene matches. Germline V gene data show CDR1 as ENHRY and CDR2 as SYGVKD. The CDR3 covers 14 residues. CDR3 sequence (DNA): TGTGCCATCAGTGAGTCAGGAGGGACAGTTGAAGCTTTCTTT. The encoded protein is CAISESGGTVEAFF.

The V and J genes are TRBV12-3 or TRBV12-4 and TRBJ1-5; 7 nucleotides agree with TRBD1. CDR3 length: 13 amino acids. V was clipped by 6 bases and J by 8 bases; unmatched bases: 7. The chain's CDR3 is CASSDRVSKPQHF. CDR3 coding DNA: TGTGCCAGCAGCGACAGGGTTTCAAAGCCCCAGCATTTT.

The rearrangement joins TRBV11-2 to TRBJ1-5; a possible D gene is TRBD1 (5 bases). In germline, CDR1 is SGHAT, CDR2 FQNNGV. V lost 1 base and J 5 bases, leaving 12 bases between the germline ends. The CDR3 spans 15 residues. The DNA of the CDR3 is TGTGCCAGCAGCTTAGTGGCAGGGAAGGATCAGCCCCAGCATTTT. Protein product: CASSLVAGKDQPQHF.